The rows below give T cell receptor beta chains drawn from one sample of a study of CD8+ T cells in alopecia areata. Sequenced by immunoSEQ multiplex PCR; TCRdb stores in-frame clones only, minus some. The table shows 150,000 or so clones, with roughly 44% occurring only once. The sequenced sample was CD4+ T cells sorted from blood. The receptors come from a human donor with alopecia areata. CDR3s include the opening cysteine and the closing phenylalanine or tryptophan. Fields, in order: clone size, J gene, V gene, D gene, CDR3 protein, CDR3 DNA. D genes are given only for firm matches. Part of the rows lack a size; the others show once, few, many or a class for expanded clones.

- TRBJ2-3 TRBV6-5 - CASRPGSRADTQYF TGTGCCAGCAGGCCGGGATCCCGAGCAGATACGCAGTATTTT
- TRBJ1-1 TRBV29-1 - CSVEGLKVTEAFF TGCAGCGTTGAAGGCTTGAAAGTCACTGAAGCTTTCTTT
- TRBJ2-3 TRBV29-1 - CSVGFRTGREADTQYF TGCAGCGTTGGGTTTCGGACTGGGCGGGAAGCAGATACGCAGTATTTT
- TRBJ2-5 TRBV25-1 TRBD2 CASSEFTSGIGETQYF TGTGCCAGCAGTGAATTCACTAGCGGCATTGGAGAGACCCAGTACTTC
- TRBJ2-5 TRBV5-1 TRBD2 CASSLALTSGSRETQYF TGCGCCAGCAGCTTGGCATTGACTAGCGGGAGCAGGGAGACCCAGTACTTC
- TRBJ1-5 TRBV10-3 - CAIDPGGNSNQPQHF TGTGCCATCGACCCCGGGGGGAATAGCAATCAGCCCCAGCATTTT
- TRBJ1-1 TRBV28 TRBD1 CASSSLTGGVTEAFF TGTGCCAGCAGTTCCCTTACAGGGGGCGTCACTGAAGCTTTCTTT
- TRBJ2-1 TRBV25-1 - CASSEGLEQFF TGTGCCAGCAGTGAGGGACTGGAGCAGTTCTTC
- TRBJ2-1 TRBV5-1 - CASSSSDHNEQFF TGCGCCAGCAGCTCCTCGGACCACAATGAGCAGTTCTTC
- TRBJ2-7 TRBV5-6 - CASSFSRFNEQYF TGTGCCAGCAGCTTTAGCAGGTTCAACGAGCAGTACTTC
- TRBJ2-3 TRBV4-1 - CASSQAGPNTQYF TGCGCCAGCAGCCAGGCGGGTCCCAATACGCAGTATTTT
few TRBJ2-1 TRBV30 TRBD2 CAWVAVWEGYNEQFF TGTGCCTGGGTCGCCGTTTGGGAGGGATACAATGAGCAGTTCTTC
- TRBJ1-2 TRBV29-1 - CSVGGVPRGYTF TGCAGCGTGGGAGGGGTACCCCGGGGCTACACCTTT
once TRBJ2-5 TRBV2 TRBD1 CASSEVGQGVGETQYF TGTGCCAGCAGTGAGGTGGGACAGGGTGTTGGTGAGACCCAGTACTTC
- TRBJ1-2 TRBV2 - CASSIEKTVISGYTF TGTGCCAGCAGCATCGAAAAGACAGTAATTTCTGGCTACACCTTC
- TRBJ2-1 TRBV2 - CASSELANNEQFF TGTGCCAGCAGTGAGCTGGCTAACAATGAGCAGTTCTTC
once TRBJ2-7 TRBV25-1 TRBD2 CASRGLAGVTEQYF TGTGCCAGCAGGGGGCTAGCGGGAGTAACTGAGCAGTACTTC
- TRBJ2-7 TRBV18 - CASSPSGRLYEQYF TGTGCCAGCTCACCATCCGGCAGACTCTACGAGCAGTACTTC
- TRBJ2-2 TRBV7-3 - CASSLNPVNTGELFF TGTGCCAGCAGCTTAAACCCAGTGAACACCGGGGAGCTGTTTTTT
- TRBJ2-7 TRBV5-1 TRBD1 CASSFGTGGFYEQYF TGCGCCAGCAGCTTCGGGACAGGAGGATTCTACGAGCAGTACTTC
- TRBJ2-5 TRBV29-1 - CSVEDSLGSPETQYF TGCAGCGTTGAAGATTCCCTAGGATCCCCAGAGACCCAGTACTTC
few TRBJ2-7 TRBV7-9 - CASSPGDLVGTSYEQYF TGTGCCAGCAGCCCGGGGGATCTCGTCGGTACTTCCTACGAGCAGTACTTC
- TRBJ2-5 TRBV30 TRBD2 CAWSVQGTSGRSETQYF TGTGCCTGGAGTGTACAAGGGACTAGCGGGAGGAGTGAGACCCAGTACTTC
- TRBJ1-5 TRBV7-9 - CASNPTLWTQHF TGTGCCAGCAATCCGACCTTATGGACCCAGCATTTT
few TRBJ2-1 TRBV4-2 - CASSLAWRGGSYNEQFF TGTGCCAGCAGTCTAGCGTGGAGAGGTGGGTCCTACAATGAGCAGTTCTTC
few TRBJ2-2 TRBV10-3 - CAIMAGTGELFF TGTGCCATCATGGCGGGCACCGGGGAGCTGTTTTTT
- TRBJ2-1 TRBV4-1 - CASSPAWASAHNEQFF TGCGCCAGCAGCCCTGCTTGGGCTAGCGCTCACAATGAGCAGTTCTTC
- TRBJ2-7 TRBV28 TRBD2 CASSGGTSGRHEQYF TGTGCCAGCAGCGGAGGGACTAGCGGGAGACACGAGCAGTACTTC
few TRBJ2-5 TRBV4-1 TRBD2 CASSQDGTSQETQYF TGCGCCAGCAGCCAAGATGGGACTAGCCAAGAGACCCAGTACTTC
- TRBJ1-2 TRBV2 - CASSVGGRRDGSF TGTGCCAGCAGTGTGGGGGGGAGACGGGACGGCTCCTTC
- TRBJ1-5 TRBV30 - CAWRAEDKSNQPQHF TGTGCCTGGAGGGCAGAGGATAAATCCAATCAGCCCCAGCATTTT
- TRBJ2-2 TRBV30 - CAWSRAGWYGTGELFF TGTGCCTGGAGTCGCGCAGGATGGTATGGCACCGGGGAGCTGTTTTTT
- TRBJ2-7 TRBV9 - CASSVSATATYEQYF TGTGCCAGCAGCGTATCCGCGACAGCGACCTACGAGCAGTACTTC
- TRBJ2-7 TRBV5-1 TRBD1 CASSLGGQANEQYF TGCGCCAGCAGCTTGGGGGGACAGGCCAACGAGCAGTACTTC
- TRBJ2-1 TRBV30 - CAAGRFRANEQFF TGTGCCGCTGGAAGGTTTCGGGCCAATGAGCAGTTCTTC
few TRBJ1-2 TRBV7-9 - CASSLEGARGYTF TGTGCCAGCAGCTTAGAAGGGGCCCGTGGCTACACCTTC
- TRBJ2-3 TRBV30 - CAWSVPGGSTDTQYF TGTGCCTGGAGTGTACCTGGCGGGAGCACAGATACGCAGTATTTT
- TRBJ2-1 TRBV9 - CASSVAVGNRRFNNEQFF TGTGCCAGCAGCGTAGCAGTCGGGAACAGACGATTCAACAATGAGCAGTTCTTC
few TRBJ2-1 TRBV20-1 - CSAHGPHPVF TGCAGTGCTCACGGACCCCACCCAGTCTTC
- TRBJ2-7 TRBV6-1 TRBD2 CASRVLAGPSEQYF TGTGCCAGCAGAGTACTAGCGGGGCCCTCGGAGCAGTACTTC
- TRBJ2-5 TRBV6-6 - CASNIGGWREETQYF TGTGCCAGCAATATTGGAGGGTGGAGAGAAGAGACCCAGTACTTC
- TRBJ2-2 TRBV23-1 - CASSKRDAFMNLNTGELFF TGCGCCAGCAGTAAAAGGGACGCCTTCATGAACCTAAACACCGGGGAGCTGTTTTTT